This paragraph reports one TCR beta chain. Profiling relied on immunoSEQ multiplex PCR, and the TCRdb table lists in-frame clones only, not all of them. Here the sample spans 70,000 to 95,000 clones, 80% to 95% being singletons. The data were taken from a study of T cell changes during pregnancy in multiple sclerosis. The V gene end was trimmed by 4 bases and the J gene end by 8 bases; junction bases not matched to a gene: 11. The CDR3 loop spans 15 amino acids. From germline, CDR1 is SGHNT and CDR2 YYREEE (reference sequence). The sequenced sample was peripheral blood, obtained in the first trimester of pregnancy. The genes are TRBV5-4 and TRBJ1-2, with TRBD1 identical over 10 bases. The source of this sequence is a female donor with multiple sclerosis, enrolled in a pregnancy study. CDR3 amino acids: CASSIGRDRGRGYTF. The CDR3 DNA reads as TGTGCCAGCAGCATAGGGAGGGACAGGGGTCGAGGCTACACCTTC. The full variable domain, rest sourced from reference TRBV5-4 and TRBJ1-2, is ETGVTQSPTHLIKTRGQQVTLRCSSQSGHNTVSWYQQALGQGPQFIFQYYREEENGRGNFPPRFSGLQFPNYSSELNVNALELDDSALYLCASSIGRDRGRGYTFGSGTRLTVV.